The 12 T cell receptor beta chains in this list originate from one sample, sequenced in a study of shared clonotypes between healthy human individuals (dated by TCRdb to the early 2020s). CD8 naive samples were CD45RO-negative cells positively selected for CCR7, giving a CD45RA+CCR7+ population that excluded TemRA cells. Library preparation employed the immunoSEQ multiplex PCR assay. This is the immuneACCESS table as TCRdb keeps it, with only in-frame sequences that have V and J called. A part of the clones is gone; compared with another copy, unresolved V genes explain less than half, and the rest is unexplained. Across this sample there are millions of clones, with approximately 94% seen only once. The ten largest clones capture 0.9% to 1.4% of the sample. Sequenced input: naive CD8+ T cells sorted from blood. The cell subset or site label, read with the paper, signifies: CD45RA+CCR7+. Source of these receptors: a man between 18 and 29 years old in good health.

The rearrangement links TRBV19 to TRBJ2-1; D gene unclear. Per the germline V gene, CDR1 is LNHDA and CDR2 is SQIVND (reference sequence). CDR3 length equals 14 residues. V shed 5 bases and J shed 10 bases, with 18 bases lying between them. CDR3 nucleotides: TGTGCCAGTAGTGCCCTGTATTCGGCAGGCGAGCAGTTCTTC. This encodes CASSALYSAGEQFF.

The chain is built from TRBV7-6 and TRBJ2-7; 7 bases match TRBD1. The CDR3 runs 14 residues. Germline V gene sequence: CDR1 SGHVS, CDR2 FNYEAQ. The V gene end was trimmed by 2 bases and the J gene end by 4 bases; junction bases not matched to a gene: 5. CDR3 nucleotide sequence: TGTGCCAGCAGCTTAAGGCAGGGGGTTTACGAGCAGTACTTC. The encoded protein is CASSLRQGVYEQYF.

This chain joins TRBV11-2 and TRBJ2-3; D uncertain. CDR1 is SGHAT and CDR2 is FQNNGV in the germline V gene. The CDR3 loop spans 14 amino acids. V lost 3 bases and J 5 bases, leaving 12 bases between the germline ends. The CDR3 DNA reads TGTGCCAGCAGCTTTTTGCGGTGGGGAGATACGCAGTATTTT. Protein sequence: CASSFLRWGDTQYF.

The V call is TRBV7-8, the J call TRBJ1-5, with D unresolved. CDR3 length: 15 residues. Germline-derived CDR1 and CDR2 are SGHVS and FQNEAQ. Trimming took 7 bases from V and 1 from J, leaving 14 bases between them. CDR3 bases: TGTGCCAGCACTCCACTGCCTGGAAGCAATCAGCCCCAGCATTTT. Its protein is CASTPLPGSNQPQHF.

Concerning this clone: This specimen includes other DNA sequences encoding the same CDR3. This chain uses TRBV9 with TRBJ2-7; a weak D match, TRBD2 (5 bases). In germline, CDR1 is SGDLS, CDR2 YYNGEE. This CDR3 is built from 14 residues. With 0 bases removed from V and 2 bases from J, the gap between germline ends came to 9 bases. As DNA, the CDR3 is TGTGCCAGCAGCGTAGGTGCGGGCGCCTACGAGCAGTACTTC. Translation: CASSVGAGAYEQYF.

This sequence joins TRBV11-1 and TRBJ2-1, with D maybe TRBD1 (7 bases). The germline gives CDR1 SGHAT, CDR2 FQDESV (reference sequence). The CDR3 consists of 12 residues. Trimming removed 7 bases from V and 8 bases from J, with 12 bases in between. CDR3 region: CASTPGGHEQFF. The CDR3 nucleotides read TGTGCCAGCACCCCAGGGGGGCATGAGCAGTTCTTC.

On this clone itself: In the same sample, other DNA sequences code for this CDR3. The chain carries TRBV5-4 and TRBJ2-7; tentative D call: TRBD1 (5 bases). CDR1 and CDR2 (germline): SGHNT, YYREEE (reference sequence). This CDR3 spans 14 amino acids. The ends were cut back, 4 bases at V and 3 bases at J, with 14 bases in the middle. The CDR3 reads CASSPAQGSYEQYF. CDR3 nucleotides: TGTGCCAGCAGCCCAGCTCAGGGAAGCTACGAGCAGTACTTC.

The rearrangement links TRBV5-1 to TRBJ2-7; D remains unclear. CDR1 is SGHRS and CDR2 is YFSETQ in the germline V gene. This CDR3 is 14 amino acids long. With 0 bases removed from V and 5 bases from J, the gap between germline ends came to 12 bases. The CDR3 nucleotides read TGCGCCAGCAGCTTGGCGTTCAGTTCCCACGAGCAGTACTTC. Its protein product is CASSLAFSSHEQYF.

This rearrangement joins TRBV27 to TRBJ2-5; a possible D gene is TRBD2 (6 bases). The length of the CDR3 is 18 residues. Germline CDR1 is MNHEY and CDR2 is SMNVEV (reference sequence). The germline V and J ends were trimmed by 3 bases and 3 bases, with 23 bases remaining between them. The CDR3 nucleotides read TGTGCCAGCAGTTTCATTCGTGTTAGCGGAATCACAGAAGAGACCCAGTACTTC. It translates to CASSFIRVSGITEETQYF.

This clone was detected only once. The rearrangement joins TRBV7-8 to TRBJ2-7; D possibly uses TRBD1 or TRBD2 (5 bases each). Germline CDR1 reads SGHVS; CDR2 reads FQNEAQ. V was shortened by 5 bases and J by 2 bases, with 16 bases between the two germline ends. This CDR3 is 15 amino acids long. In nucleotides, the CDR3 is TGTGCCAGCAGCGAGGGCCCTGGGGGAGCCTACGAGCAGTACTTC. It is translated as CASSEGPGGAYEQYF.

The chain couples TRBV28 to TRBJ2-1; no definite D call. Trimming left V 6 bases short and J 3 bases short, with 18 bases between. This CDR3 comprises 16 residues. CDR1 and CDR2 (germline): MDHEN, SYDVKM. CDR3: CASRPRKAPVYNEQFF. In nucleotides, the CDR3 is TGTGCCAGCAGGCCCCGAAAGGCACCGGTCTACAATGAGCAGTTCTTC.

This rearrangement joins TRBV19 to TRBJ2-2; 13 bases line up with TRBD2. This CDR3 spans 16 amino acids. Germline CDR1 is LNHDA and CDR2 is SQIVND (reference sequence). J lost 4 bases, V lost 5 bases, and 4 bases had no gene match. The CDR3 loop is CASSPGLAGATGELFF. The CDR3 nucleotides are TGTGCCAGTAGTCCCGGACTAGCGGGAGCCACCGGGGAGCTGTTTTTT.